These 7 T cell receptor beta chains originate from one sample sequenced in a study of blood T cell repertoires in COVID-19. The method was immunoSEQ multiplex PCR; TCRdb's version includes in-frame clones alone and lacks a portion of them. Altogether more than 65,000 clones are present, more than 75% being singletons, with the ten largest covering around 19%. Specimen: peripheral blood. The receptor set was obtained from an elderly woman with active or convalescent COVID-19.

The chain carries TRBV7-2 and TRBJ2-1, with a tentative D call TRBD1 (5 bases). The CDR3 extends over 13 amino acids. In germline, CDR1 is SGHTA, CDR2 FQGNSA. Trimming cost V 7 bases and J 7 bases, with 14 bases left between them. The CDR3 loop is CASKIEAGNEQFF. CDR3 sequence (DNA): TGTGCCAGCAAAATAGAGGCAGGGAATGAGCAGTTCTTC.

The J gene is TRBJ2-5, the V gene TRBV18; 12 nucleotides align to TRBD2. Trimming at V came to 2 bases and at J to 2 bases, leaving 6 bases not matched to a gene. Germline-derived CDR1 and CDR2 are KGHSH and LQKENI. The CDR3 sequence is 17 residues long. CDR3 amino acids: CASSPTETSGGQETQYF. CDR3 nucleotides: TGTGCCAGCTCACCAACTGAGACTAGCGGGGGACAAGAGACCCAGTACTTC.

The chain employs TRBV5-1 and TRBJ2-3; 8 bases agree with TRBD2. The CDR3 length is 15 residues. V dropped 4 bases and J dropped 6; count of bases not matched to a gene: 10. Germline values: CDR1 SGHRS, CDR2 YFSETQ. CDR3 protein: CASSAGAGGFDTQYF. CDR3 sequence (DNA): TGCGCCAGCAGCGCGGGGGCGGGGGGTTTTGATACGCAGTATTTT.

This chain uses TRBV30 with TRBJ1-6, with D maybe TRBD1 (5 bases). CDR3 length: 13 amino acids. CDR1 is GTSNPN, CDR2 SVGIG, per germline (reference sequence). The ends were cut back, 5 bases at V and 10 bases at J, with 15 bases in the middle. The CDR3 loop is CAWWLEGHSPLHF. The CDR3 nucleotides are TGTGCCTGGTGGTTGGAGGGGCACTCACCCCTCCACTTT.

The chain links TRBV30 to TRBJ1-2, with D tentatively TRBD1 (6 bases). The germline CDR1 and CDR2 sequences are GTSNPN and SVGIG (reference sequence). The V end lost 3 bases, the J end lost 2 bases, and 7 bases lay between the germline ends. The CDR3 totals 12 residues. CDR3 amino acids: CAWRTGNYGYTF. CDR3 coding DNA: TGTGCCTGGAGAACAGGGAACTATGGCTACACCTTC.

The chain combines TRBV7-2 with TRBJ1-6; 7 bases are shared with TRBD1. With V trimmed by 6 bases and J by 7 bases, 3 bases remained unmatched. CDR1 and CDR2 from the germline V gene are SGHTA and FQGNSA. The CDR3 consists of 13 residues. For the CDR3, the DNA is TGTGCCAGCAGTACAGGGGTGAATTCACCCCTCCACTTT. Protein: CASSTGVNSPLHF.

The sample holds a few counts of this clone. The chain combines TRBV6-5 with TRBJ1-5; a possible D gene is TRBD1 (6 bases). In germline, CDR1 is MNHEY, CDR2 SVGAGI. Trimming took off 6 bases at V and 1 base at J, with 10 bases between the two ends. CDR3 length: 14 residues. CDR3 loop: CASRPDRSNQPQHF. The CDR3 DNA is TGTGCCAGCAGACCCGACAGGAGCAATCAGCCCCAGCATTTT.